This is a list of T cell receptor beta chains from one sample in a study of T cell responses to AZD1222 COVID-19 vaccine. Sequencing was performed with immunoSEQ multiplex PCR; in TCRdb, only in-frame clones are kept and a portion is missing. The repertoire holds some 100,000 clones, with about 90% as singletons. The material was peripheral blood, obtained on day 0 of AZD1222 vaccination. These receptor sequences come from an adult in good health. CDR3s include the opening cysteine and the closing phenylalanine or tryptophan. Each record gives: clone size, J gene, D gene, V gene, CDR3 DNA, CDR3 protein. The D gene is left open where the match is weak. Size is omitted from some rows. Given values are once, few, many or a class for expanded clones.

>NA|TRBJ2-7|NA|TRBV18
TGTGCCAGCTCATTCGACTCCGGGGCCGCCTACGAGCAGTACTTC
CASSFDSGAAYEQYF
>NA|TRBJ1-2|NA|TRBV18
TGTGCCAGCTCACCCCGCGGTGATGGCTACACCTTC
CASSPRGDGYTF
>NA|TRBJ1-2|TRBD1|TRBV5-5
TGTGCCAGCAGTACAGGGGGCAACTATGGCTACACCTTC
CASSTGGNYGYTF
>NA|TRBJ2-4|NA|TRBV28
TGTGCCAGCACTGTCCCCGGAGGGGCGGCGGGAAACATTCAGTACTTC
CASTVPGGAAGNIQYF
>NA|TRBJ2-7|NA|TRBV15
TGTGCCACCAGCTCGAGCGTAACGCGGGAGCAGTACTTC
CATSSSVTREQYF
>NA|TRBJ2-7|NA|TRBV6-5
TGTGCCAGCAGTTCCAGGTCCCAGGGGACCTACGAGCAGTACTTC
CASSSRSQGTYEQYF
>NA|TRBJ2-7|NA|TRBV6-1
TGTGCCAGCAGTGAGACCCCGGGGGGCATGAACGAGCAGTACTTC
CASSETPGGMNEQYF
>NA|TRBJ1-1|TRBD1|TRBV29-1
TGCAGCGTCCCGAGGCAGGGGGGGGATGAAGCTTTCTTT
CSVPRQGGDEAFF
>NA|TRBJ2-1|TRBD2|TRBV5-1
TGCGCCAGTTCCGAGCGGGAGGGCCTAGGTAATGAGCAGTTCTTC
CASSEREGLGNEQFF
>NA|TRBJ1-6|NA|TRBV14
TGTGCCAGCAGCCTGGTCGGGACACTGTATGAATCACCCCTCCACTTT
CASSLVGTLYESPLHF
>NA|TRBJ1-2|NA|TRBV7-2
TGTGCCAGCAGCACAAGACGGGGACTCTATGGCTACACCTTC
CASSTRRGLYGYTF
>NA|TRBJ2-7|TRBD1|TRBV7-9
TGTGCCAGCAGCCTTGACAGGGGGAACTACGAGCAGTACTTC
CASSLDRGNYEQYF
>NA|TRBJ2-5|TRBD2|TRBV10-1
TGCGCCAGCAGTGAGAATAGCGGGAGGGCGACCCAGTACTTC
CASSENSGRATQYF
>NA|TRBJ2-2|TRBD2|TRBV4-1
TGCGCCAGCAGGCGCGGGACTAGAGCGGCCGGGGAGCTGTTTTTT
CASRRGTRAAGELFF
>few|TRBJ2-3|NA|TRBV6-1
TGTGCCAGCAGTGACGCGGCCATCAGCACAGATACGCAGTATTTT
CASSDAAISTDTQYF
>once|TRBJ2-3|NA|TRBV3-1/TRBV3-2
TGTGCCAGCTCAACAGGGATTACAGATACGCAGTATTTT
CASSTGITDTQYF
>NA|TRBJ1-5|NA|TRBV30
TGTGCCTGTAAGACCGGAGATTTTAGCCAGCCCCAGCATTTT
CACKTGDFSQPQHF
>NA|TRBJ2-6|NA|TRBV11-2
TGTGCCAGCAGCTTATCAACGGTGGGGAGCTCTGGGGCCAACGTCCTGACTTTC
CASSLSTVGSSGANVLTF
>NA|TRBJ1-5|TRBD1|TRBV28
TGTGCCAGCAGCCAGGGGGGCGGAGGCAATCAGCCCCAGCATTTT
CASSQGGGGNQPQHF
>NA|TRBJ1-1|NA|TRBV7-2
TGTGCCAGCAGCCGACATTATAACACTGAAGCTTTCTTT
CASSRHYNTEAFF
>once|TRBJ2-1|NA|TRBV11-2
TGTGCCAGCAGCCTAAATCAGCCTACGAGCTCCTACAATGAGCAGTTCTTC
CASSLNQPTSSYNEQFF
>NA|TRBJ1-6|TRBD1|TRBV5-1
TGCGCCAGCAGCCCGACCGGGACAGGCAGCTCCTATAATTCACCCCTCCACTTT
CASSPTGTGSSYNSPLHF